The 27 T cell receptor beta chains listed next were all sequenced from one sample in a study of technical replicates of blood from four donors. This table comes from immunoSEQ multiplex PCR, and its TCRdb copy is limited to in-frame clones, with some not included. The table has around 71,000 clones, 80% to 95% seen once. Sequencing input: T cells isolated from PBMCs. The receptors derive from a human donor in good health.

The chain uses TRBV10-3 and TRBJ2-5; the D gene is possibly TRBD2 (6 bases). V gave up 5 bases and J gave up 4 bases, with 14 bases separating them. CDR1 is ENHRY, CDR2 SYGVKD, per germline. The CDR3 spans 14 residues. DNA of the CDR3: TGTGCCATCAGTCCCGGGAGAGAGGGAGAGACCCAGTACTTC. Its translation: CAISPGREGETQYF.

V usage is TRBV7-8 and J usage is TRBJ1-2, with a weak D call TRBD1 (5 bases). Trimming took 2 bases from V and 8 from J, leaving 9 bases between them. The CDR3 length is 12 residues. The germline gives CDR1 SGHVS, CDR2 FQNEAQ. CDR3 residues: CASSLRGFGYTF. CDR3 coding DNA: TGTGCCAGCAGCTTACGGGGGTTCGGCTACACCTTC. Full variable domain (outside the CDR3, taken from reference TRBV7-8 and TRBJ1-2): GAGVSQSPRYKVAKRGQDVALRCDPISGHVSLFWYQQALGQGPEFLTYFQNEAQLDKSGLPSDRFFAERPEGSVSTLKIQRTQQEDSAVYLCASSLRGFGYTFGSGTRLTVV.

In its sample, this clone was seen a few times. This rearrangement joins TRBV29-1 to TRBJ2-1, with TRBD1 matching 10 bases. The J segment lost 7 bases and the V segment lost 4 bases, leaving 4 bases of the junction unmatched. This CDR3 is 13 amino acids long. Germline-derived CDR1 and CDR2 are SQVTM and ANQGSEA. The CDR3 here is CSVGTGGRNEQFF. CDR3 DNA sequence: TGCAGCGTTGGGACAGGGGGTAGGAATGAGCAGTTCTTC.

This chain connects TRBV28 to TRBJ2-1, with a weak D call TRBD1 (6 bases). The CDR3 sequence is 15 residues long. Germline loops: CDR1 MDHEN, CDR2 SYDVKM. Trimming removed 4 bases at V and 4 bases at J, with 14 bases between. In nucleotides, the CDR3 is TGTGCCAGCAGTTCCCCAGGGGAGAGGTACAATGAGCAGTTCTTC. This encodes CASSSPGERYNEQFF.

The chain carries TRBV9 and TRBJ1-2, with D tentatively TRBD1 (6 bases). This CDR3 is built from 13 residues. V was pared by 0 bases and J by 4 bases, with 7 bases between. The germline V gene has CDR1 SGDLS and CDR2 YYNGEE. The CDR3 loop is CASSVGGGYGYTF. The CDR3 nucleotides are TGTGCCAGCAGCGTAGGAGGGGGCTATGGCTACACCTTC. The full variable domain, in which reference TRBV9 and TRBJ1-2 provide the parts outside the CDR3, is DSGVTQTPKHLITATGQRVTLRCSPRSGDLSVYWYQQSLDQGLQFLIQYYNGEERAKGNILERFSAQQFPDLHSELNLSSLELGDSALYFCASSVGGGYGYTFGSGTRLTVV.

The V and J genes are TRBV19 and TRBJ1-2; D is possibly TRBD1 (6 bases). V gave up 3 bases and J gave up 2 bases, with 10 bases separating them. The germline V gene encodes CDR1 LNHDA and CDR2 SQIVND (reference sequence). The CDR3 is 14 amino acids. The CDR3 here is CASSIAGQNYGYTF. CDR3 nucleotide sequence: TGTGCCAGTAGTATTGCCGGACAGAACTATGGCTACACCTTC.

A remark on this clone: The junction departs from the called germline gene at one end, perhaps through a read error. This rearrangement joins TRBV15 to TRBJ2-7, with D perhaps TRBD2 (5 bases). The CDR3 covers 15 residues. Germline CDR1 reads LNHNV; CDR2 reads YYDKDF (reference sequence). CDR3 sequence: CATSRGLASSYGQYF. The CDR3 DNA follows: TGTGCCACCAGCAGAGGTCTAGCCAGCTCCTACGGGCAGTACTTC.

This chain links TRBV29-1 with TRBJ1-1; 7 bases match TRBD1. This CDR3 contains 14 residues. Germline V gene lookup returns CDR1 SQVTM and CDR2 ANQGSEA. With 4 bases clipped from V and 4 bases from J, the junction kept 9 bases outside the gene matches. The CDR3 DNA is TGCAGCGTTGTACAGGGGCGGTTGGGCACTGAAGCTTTCTTT. Its translation is CSVVQGRLGTEAFF.

The chain has TRBV7-8 and TRBJ1-5; tentative D call: TRBD1 (6 bases). With 1 base removed from V and 1 base from J, the gap between germline ends came to 11 bases. Germline V gene sequence: CDR1 SGHVS, CDR2 FQNEAQ. This CDR3 region has 16 residues. The CDR3 region has the DNA TGTGCCAGCAGCTTAGAACTACAGGGAAGCAATCAGCCCCAGCATTTT. Protein: CASSLELQGSNQPQHF.

The chain recombines TRBV4-1 with TRBJ2-7; D is unresolved. The V end was cut by 1 base, the J end by 5 bases, with 12 bases between. The CDR3 totals 14 residues. CDR1 and CDR2 (germline): MGHRA, YSYEKL. The CDR3 is CASSQGLNFDEQYF. In DNA form, the CDR3 reads TGCGCCAGCAGCCAAGGTCTAAACTTTGACGAGCAGTACTTC.

This clone was found once. The chain combines TRBV27 with TRBJ1-2; unclear D gene. The CDR3 totals 11 residues. CDR1 and CDR2 (germline): MNHEY, SMNVEV (reference sequence). V was trimmed by 7 bases and J by 5 bases, leaving 8 bases between them. CDR3 sequence reads: CASTGGYGYTF. CDR3 DNA sequence: TGTGCCAGCACAGGTGGATATGGCTACACCTTC.

V is TRBV10-3 and J is TRBJ2-7, with 12 nucleotides matching TRBD2. V lost 11 bases to trimming and J lost 4 bases; unmatched junction nucleotides: 9. In germline, CDR1 is ENHRY, CDR2 SYGVKD. This CDR3 comprises 14 residues. As DNA, the CDR3 is TGTGCCGGATCCGGGACTAGCGGGTTTTACGAGCAGTACTTC. It yields the protein CAGSGTSGFYEQYF.

The rearrangement joins TRBV7-9 to TRBJ2-7, with TRBD1 matching 7 bases. The V and J ends lost 5 bases and 2 bases, in that order; junction bases with no gene match: 9. Germline V gives CDR1 SEHNR, CDR2 FQNEAQ (reference sequence). This CDR3 contains 15 residues. The CDR3 DNA reads TGTGCCAGCAGCGCCCCCGGGACAGCTGCCTACGAGCAGTACTTC. The encoded protein is CASSAPGTAAYEQYF. The variable domain in full, with the rest retrieved from reference TRBV7-9 and TRBJ2-7, is DTGVSQNPRHKITKRGQNVTFRCDPISEHNRLYWYRQTLGQGPEFLTYFQNEAQLEKSRLLSDRFSAERPKGSFSTLEIQRTEQGDSAMYLCASSAPGTAAYEQYFGPGTRLTVT.

This chain uses TRBV7-3 with TRBJ2-7; 7 bases match TRBD1. The ends lost 5 bases at V and 2 bases at J; junction bases unmatched: 6. Germline lookup yields CDR1 SGHTA and CDR2 FQGTGA. CDR3 length: 14 residues. The CDR3 nucleotides read TGTGCCAGCAGCCCCGGACAGGACCCCTACGAGCAGTACTTC. Translated: CASSPGQDPYEQYF.

A few counts support this clone. The rearrangement links TRBV11-2 to TRBJ1-1, with no clear D. V lost 0 bases and J 1 base, leaving 18 bases between the germline ends. Germline assignment: CDR1 SGHAT and CDR2 FQNNGV. The CDR3 runs to 18 residues. CDR3: CASSLDRSVSSANTEAFF. DNA for the CDR3: TGTGCCAGCAGCTTAGATCGGAGTGTATCCTCAGCGAACACTGAAGCTTTCTTT.

The chain carries TRBV27 and TRBJ2-6; 8 bases match TRBD2. Germline assignment: CDR1 MNHEY and CDR2 SMNVEV (reference sequence). V was clipped by 0 bases and J by 9 bases; unmatched bases: 7. The CDR3 is 16 residues long. CDR3 region: CASSLSGGEGYNVLTF. The CDR3 bases are TGTGCCAGCAGTTTATCCGGGGGGGAGGGATACAACGTCCTGACTTTC.

The chain carries TRBV27 and TRBJ2-1, with D unclear. CDR1 is MNHEY, CDR2 SMNVEV, per germline (reference sequence). The CDR3 totals 15 residues. V lost 5 bases, J lost 3 bases, and 14 bases lay in between. CDR3 in amino acids: CASSPIPNHYNEQFF. CDR3 sequence (DNA): TGTGCCAGCAGTCCAATCCCTAACCACTACAATGAGCAGTTCTTC.

This chain uses TRBV19 with TRBJ2-3; weak D call: TRBD1 (6 bases). The CDR3 contains 13 residues. The V and J ends lost 11 bases and 4 bases respectively, with 16 bases between them. The germline gives CDR1 LNHDA, CDR2 SQIVND (reference sequence). The CDR3: CAVGTITSDTQYF. For the CDR3, the DNA is TGTGCCGTAGGGACAATTACATCAGATACGCAGTATTTT.

This rearrangement joins TRBV4-2 to TRBJ1-2, with TRBD1 matching 10 bases. V lost 0 bases to trimming and J lost 8 bases; unmatched junction nucleotides: 3. This CDR3 spans 14 amino acids. Germline CDR1 is LGHNA and CDR2 is YNFKEQ. Here the CDR3 reads CASSQEGQGIGYTF. The CDR3, as DNA: TGTGCCAGCAGCCAAGAGGGACAGGGGATAGGCTACACCTTC.

This chain connects TRBV9 to TRBJ1-2; D may be TRBD1 (6 bases). The CDR3 is 15 residues long. Germline CDR1 SGDLS, CDR2 YYNGEE. The germline V and J ends were trimmed by 0 bases and 2 bases, with 11 bases remaining between them. The CDR3 reads CASSVAPDSNYGYTF. For the CDR3, the DNA is TGTGCCAGCAGCGTAGCCCCGGACAGCAACTATGGCTACACCTTC.

V is TRBV18 and J is TRBJ1-2; D not certain. The ends were cut back, 2 bases at V and 6 bases at J, with 7 bases in the middle. The CDR3 is made up of 12 amino acids. Germline values: CDR1 KGHSH, CDR2 LQKENI. This CDR3 reads CASSPITDGYTF. Written as DNA, the CDR3 is TGTGCCAGCTCACCAATAACTGATGGCTACACCTTC.

The rearrangement joins TRBV5-1 to TRBJ2-1; tentative D call: TRBD2 (7 bases). V lost 7 bases to trimming and J lost 2 bases, with 10 bases between them. Per the germline V gene, CDR1 is SGHRS and CDR2 is YFSETQ. This CDR3 is built from 13 residues. The CDR3 sequence: CASQGTTYNEQFF. CDR3 bases: TGCGCCAGCCAGGGGACTACCTACAATGAGCAGTTCTTC. The variable domain in full, completed from reference TRBV5-1 and TRBJ2-1, reads KAGVTQTPRYLIKTRGQQVTLSCSPISGHRSVSWYQQTPGQGLQFLFEYFSETQRNKGNFPGRFSGRQFSNSRSEMNVSTLELGDSALYLCASQGTTYNEQFFGPGTRLTVL.

The chain couples TRBV15 to TRBJ2-5; 8 bases agree with TRBD2. This CDR3 has 16 amino acids. Germline V gives CDR1 LNHNV, CDR2 YYDKDF (reference sequence). V shed 1 base and J 1 base; nucleotides not matched to a gene: 5. The CDR3 DNA follows: TGTGCCACCAGCAGAGGCTCGGCGGGGGGCCAAGAGACCCAGTACTTC. Translation: CATSRGSAGGQETQYF.

This clone has more than one count but fewer than ten. For the CDR3, the DNA is TGTGCCAGCAGCGTCACTAGCGGGAGATCGGGAGATACGCAGTATTTT. Amino acids: CASSVTSGRSGDTQYF. The rearrangement joins TRBV9 to TRBJ2-3; the match to TRBD2 covers 11 bases. CDR3 length: 16 amino acids. The germline V gene has CDR1 SGDLS and CDR2 YYNGEE. V lost 2 bases, J lost 5 bases, and 7 bases stayed unmatched. Filled out from reference TRBV9 and TRBJ2-3, the complete variable domain reads DSGVTQTPKHLITATGQRVTLRCSPRSGDLSVYWYQQSLDQGLQFLIQYYNGEERAKGNILERFSAQQFPDLHSELNLSSLELGDSALYFCASSVTSGRSGDTQYFGPGTRLTVL.

This clone was counted a single time. In DNA, the CDR3 is TGCACCAGCAGCCATGGGGTTGAGGGCACTGAAGCTTTCTTT. As protein: CTSSHGVEGTEAFF. The rearrangement joins TRBV1 to TRBJ1-1. TRBV1 counts as a pseudogene. This CDR3 is built from 14 residues.

This sequence joins TRBV7-9 and TRBJ1-5, with D tentatively TRBD1 (6 bases). CDR1 SEHNR and CDR2 FQNEAQ come from the germline V gene (reference sequence). The CDR3 runs 15 residues. V lost 0 bases and J 7 bases, leaving 13 bases between the germline ends. As DNA, the CDR3 is TGTGCCAGCAGCTTAGCTAGGGACATAGGGCAGCCCCAGCATTTT. It codes for CASSLARDIGQPQHF.

The chain carries TRBV29-1 and TRBJ1-1, with D uncertain. The V and J ends lost 4 bases and 0 bases respectively, with 9 bases between them. This CDR3 comprises 13 residues. The V gene's germline CDR1 is SQVTM and CDR2 ANQGSEA. The DNA for the CDR3 is TGCAGCGTTGCTCATAACATGAACACTGAAGCTTTCTTT. It is translated as CSVAHNMNTEAFF.